Listed here are 14 T cell receptor beta chains from one sample, sequenced in a study of shared clonotypes between healthy human individuals. The naive CD8 subset, CD45RO-negative cells positively selected for CCR7, excluded terminally differentiated effector memory CD45RA+ cells. The method was immunoSEQ multiplex PCR; TCRdb's version includes in-frame clones alone and lacks a portion of them. This sample carries a few hundred thousand clones, about 95% of them seen once, and the ten largest clones take 0.095% to 0.12%. The sequenced sample was naive CD8+ T cells sorted from blood. These receptors came from a woman aged 25 to 39 in good health.

The genes are TRBV19 and TRBJ2-7, with a tentative D call TRBD2 (5 bases). Germline V lookup: CDR1 LNHDA, CDR2 SQIVND (reference sequence). The V gene lost 9 bases and the J gene lost 7 bases, with 22 bases spanning the gap. The CDR3 has 14 residues. CDR3 bases: TGTGCCAGCGGGATGAGCGGAGCGTCCTCTGAGCAGTACTTC. It codes for CASGMSGASSEQYF. Complete variable domain (other parts from reference TRBV19 and TRBJ2-7): DGGITQSPKYLFRKEGQNVTLSCEQNLNHDAMYWYRQDPGQGLRLIYYSQIVNDFQKGDIAEGYSVSREKKESFPLTVTSAQKNPTAFYLCASGMSGASSEQYFGPGTRLTVT.

In DNA form, the CDR3 reads TGCACCAGCAGCCAAGGAGACAGGGGGACTTATAGCAATCAGCCCCAGCATTTT. Translation gives CTSSQGDRGTYSNQPQHF. This chain connects TRBV1 to TRBJ1-5; the listed D gene, TRBD1, was not tested against the DNA. TRBV1 is deemed a pseudogene. The CDR3 runs to 18 residues.

The J gene is TRBJ2-1, the V gene TRBV7-9; 11 positions agree with TRBD2. The CDR3 covers 14 residues. Germline trimming cut 6 bases from V and 3 bases from J; bases unmatched to any gene: 1. The germline V gene has CDR1 SEHNR and CDR2 FQNEAQ (reference sequence). In DNA, the CDR3 is TGTGCCAGCAGGGGACTAGCGGACTACAATGAGCAGTTCTTC. This gives the protein CASRGLADYNEQFF.

A remark on this clone: The same CDR3 arises from other DNA sequences in this sample as well. V usage is TRBV7-8 and J usage is TRBJ2-7; D is ambiguous. Germline V gene data show CDR1 as SGHVS and CDR2 as FQNEAQ. This CDR3 is built from 13 residues. The V and J ends lost 0 bases and 3 bases respectively, with 6 bases between them. The CDR3 nucleotides read TGTGCCAGCAGCTTAGCGGGTGTCTACGAGCAGTACTTC. Amino acid sequence: CASSLAGVYEQYF.

This clone showed up just once. The CDR3 region is CASSTAREEDNEQFF. As DNA, the CDR3 is TGTGCCAGCAGCACGGCGAGGGAGGAGGACAATGAGCAGTTCTTC. The chain joins TRBV6-5 to TRBJ2-1, with a possible D match to TRBD2 (6 bases). V lost 6 bases and J 5 bases, leaving 17 bases between the germline ends. The CDR3 is made up of 15 amino acids. Germline V gives CDR1 MNHEY, CDR2 SVGAGI.

This sequence joins TRBV28 and TRBJ1-2; 8 bases line up with TRBD1. Germline assignment: CDR1 MDHEN and CDR2 SYDVKM. The CDR3 runs 16 residues. J was trimmed by 4 bases and V by 5 bases; bases with no gene match: 12. The CDR3 sequence is CASSTSGTGVSYGYTF. DNA for the CDR3: TGTGCCAGCAGTACGAGCGGGACAGGAGTTTCCTATGGCTACACCTTC.

The genes are TRBV28 and TRBJ2-1; no clear D. CDR3 length: 12 amino acids. V lost 4 bases, J lost 8 bases, and 9 bases lay in between. Germline loops: CDR1 MDHEN, CDR2 SYDVKM. CDR3 loop: CASSSFRDEQFF. Here the CDR3 DNA reads TGTGCCAGCAGTTCCTTTAGGGATGAGCAGTTCTTC.

The genes are TRBV5-6 and TRBJ2-1, with TRBD1 matching over 10 bases. The germline gives CDR1 SGHDT, CDR2 YYEEEE. The CDR3 length is 19 residues. Unmatched junction bases numbered 13, after V lost 4 bases and J lost 0 bases. CDR3 nucleotide sequence: TGTGCCAGCAGCCCATCCGGGACAGGGGCCGACTACTCCTACAATGAGCAGTTCTTC. Amino acids: CASSPSGTGADYSYNEQFF.

The V gene is TRBV19, the J gene TRBJ2-2; 11 positions agree with TRBD2. Losses at the gene ends were 7 bases for V and 3 bases for J; bases not matched to a gene: 7. The CDR3 contains 16 residues. Per germline, CDR1 LNHDA and CDR2 SQIVND (reference sequence). The CDR3: CASTDGTSGHTGELFF. DNA for the CDR3: TGTGCCAGTACCGACGGGACTAGCGGCCACACCGGGGAGCTGTTTTTT. Looking up the rest from reference TRBV19 and TRBJ2-2 gives the full variable domain: DGGITQSPKYLFRKEGQNVTLSCEQNLNHDAMYWYRQDPGQGLRLIYYSQIVNDFQKGDIAEGYSVSREKKESFPLTVTSAQKNPTAFYLCASTDGTSGHTGELFFGEGSRLTVL.

This chain connects TRBV28 to TRBJ2-5; 8 bases match TRBD1. The end of the DNA aligns better with TRBJ2-7, so the J call may be wrong. The CDR3 length is 15 residues. Germline lookup yields CDR1 MDHEN and CDR2 SYDVKM. The CDR3 here is CASSLTGGRSYEQYF. In DNA form, the CDR3 reads TGTGCCAGCAGCCTAACAGGGGGGAGGAGCTACGAGCAGTACTTC.

V usage is TRBV18 and J usage is TRBJ1-2; TRBD1 is a possible D gene (5 bases). Germline V gene lookup returns CDR1 KGHSH and CDR2 LQKENI. This CDR3 is 15 amino acids long. V lost 3 bases and J lost 4, with 15 bases in between. The CDR3 protein is CASSPSSGGPYGYTF. The DNA for the CDR3 is TGTGCCAGCTCACCGTCCTCCGGGGGACCCTATGGCTACACCTTC. The complete variable domain, with remaining parts taken from reference TRBV18 and TRBJ1-2, reads NAGVMQNPRHLVRRRGQEARLRCSPMKGHSHVYWYRQLPEEGLKFMVYLQKENIIDESGMPKERFSAEFPKEGPSILRIQQVVRGDSAAYFCASSPSSGGPYGYTFGSGTRLTVV.

V usage is TRBV6-5 and J usage is TRBJ2-5, with D perhaps TRBD1 (6 bases). The length of the CDR3 is 15 residues. Germline assignment: CDR1 MNHEY and CDR2 SVGAGI. V dropped 4 bases and J dropped 1 base, with 13 bases sitting between them. The CDR3 coding sequence is TGTGCCAGCAGTTTAGGGGGTGGGTCCCAAGAGACCCAGTACTTC. As protein: CASSLGGGSQETQYF.

This sequence joins TRBV4-1 and TRBJ2-7; TRBD2 is a possible D gene (6 bases). The CDR3 has 15 amino acids. Germline V gene sequence: CDR1 MGHRA, CDR2 YSYEKL. V lost 4 bases and J 4 bases, leaving 17 bases between the germline ends. The CDR3 region is CASSPVAPGVYEQYF. In DNA, the CDR3 is TGCGCCAGCAGCCCGGTGGCCCCGGGGGTATACGAGCAGTACTTC.

This sequence joins TRBV27 and TRBJ2-2; no clear D gene. Germline-derived CDR1 and CDR2 are MNHEY and SMNVEV (reference sequence). Trimming shortened V by 5 bases and J by 1 base, and 17 bases separated the two germline ends. The CDR3 has 17 residues. The CDR3 spells CASSPTLLDLNTGELFF. Written as DNA, the CDR3 is TGTGCCAGCAGTCCTACTCTTCTAGACCTGAACACCGGGGAGCTGTTTTTT.